Sequencing of this TCR beta chain was carried out in a study of blood T cell repertoires in COVID-19. Germline V gene sequence: CDR1 SGDLS, CDR2 YYNGEE. The V gene end was trimmed by 0 bases and the J gene end by 7 bases; junction bases not matched to a gene: 3. The CDR3 contains 14 residues. Assay: immunoSEQ multiplex PCR; the TCRdb copy retains only in-frame clones and omits some. The table includes more than 85,000 clones, 70% to 80% detected once. This chain connects TRBV9 to TRBJ2-1; 8 nucleotides align to TRBD2. Source material: peripheral blood. The sequence derives from a man in his fifties or sixties with active or convalescent COVID-19. CDR3 amino acids: CASSVETGGNEQFF. CDR3 DNA: TGTGCCAGCAGCGTAGAAACGGGAGGGAATGAGCAGTTCTTC. Using reference TRBV9 and TRBJ2-1 for the parts outside the CDR3, the full variable domain is DSGVTQTPKHLITATGQRVTLRCSPRSGDLSVYWYQQSLDQGLQFLIQYYNGEERAKGNILERFSAQQFPDLHSELNLSSLELGDSALYFCASSVETGGNEQFFGPGTRLTVL.